The 11 T cell receptor beta chains reported below all come from one sample, sequenced in a study of T-cell reconstitution after alpha-beta-depleted transplantation in children. It was with unique molecular identifiers that the TCRbeta library was prepared. MiXCR, applied by TCRdb to the PCR reads, yields one record per CDR3 protein. This table has 600,000 to 800,000 distinct CDR3 sequences, roughly 13% appearing once. The material sequenced was PBMCs, taken before TCRalphabeta/CD19-depleted stem cell transplant. These receptors were taken from a girl aged 2 to 9 with congenital amegakaryocytic thrombocytopenia, due to receive a stem cell transplant.

The chain joins TRBV5-1 to TRBJ2-1, with unresolved D. The V gene lost 2 bases and the J gene lost 6 bases, with 9 bases spanning the gap. The CDR3 length is 13 residues. CDR1 SGHRS and CDR2 YFSETQ come from the germline V gene. The CDR3 here is CASSFGRINEQFF. The CDR3 DNA reads TGCGCCAGCAGCTTCGGACGGATCAATGAGCAGTTCTTC.

In the case of this clonotype: At one of its ends the junction is not consistent with the germline gene, which may arise from a read error. The rearrangement joins TRBV28 to TRBJ2-1, with D perhaps TRBD2 (6 bases). The germline CDR1 and CDR2 sequences are MDHEN and SYDVKM. The CDR3 runs 17 residues. This CDR3 reads CPSSPPGLASTYNEQFF. The CDR3 nucleotides read TGTCCCAGCAGTCCCCCTGGCCTAGCGAGCACCTACAATGAGCAGTTCTTC.

This clonotype was observed at least ten times. The rearrangement links TRBV5-1 to TRBJ1-1; TRBD1 matches at 7 bases. Germline V gene sequence: CDR1 SGHRS, CDR2 YFSETQ. V was clipped by 1 base and J by 4 bases; unmatched bases: 1. This CDR3 has 13 residues. The CDR3 sequence: CASSLTGVTEAFF. The CDR3, as DNA: TGCGCCAGCAGCTTGACAGGGGTCACTGAAGCTTTCTTT.

J is TRBJ2-4 and V is TRBV5-5; the match to TRBD1 covers 11 bases. After removal of 3 bases from V and 7 bases from J, the junction contained 3 bases not matched to a gene. Germline V gene data show CDR1 as SGHKS and CDR2 as YYEKEE (reference sequence). The CDR3 extends over 14 amino acids. The CDR3 DNA is TGTGCCAGCAGCTCAGGACAGGGGGCCAACATTCAGTACTTC. Translating it yields CASSSGQGANIQYF.

This chain links TRBV6-2 or TRBV6-3 with TRBJ2-7; TRBD1 might be the D (6 bases). The CDR3 consists of 15 residues. V lost 6 bases to trimming and J lost 0 bases, with 15 bases between them. CDR1 is MNHEY, CDR2 SVGEGT, per germline. CDR3 protein: CASSARTARSYEQYF. CDR3 nucleotides: TGTGCCAGCAGCGCCAGGACAGCCCGCTCCTACGAGCAGTACTTC.

This clonotype was detected ten times or more. This chain links TRBV11-1 with TRBJ2-1; D remains ambiguous. Germline lookup yields CDR1 SGHAT and CDR2 FQDESV (reference sequence). Trimming took 5 bases from V and 7 from J, leaving 6 bases between them. CDR3 length: 11 residues. In DNA form, the CDR3 reads TGTGCCAGCAGCATGAGGAATGAGCAGTTCTTC. Protein: CASSMRNEQFF.

The chain carries TRBV7-9 and TRBJ1-4; D is perhaps TRBD1 (5 bases). CDR1 is SEHNR and CDR2 is FQNEAQ in the germline V gene (reference sequence). This CDR3 is built from 17 residues. The V gene lost 1 base and the J gene lost 8 bases, with 20 bases spanning the gap. CDR3 sequence reads: CASSLGYGAPGEEKLFF. The CDR3 DNA sequence: TGTGCCAGCAGCTTAGGGTACGGGGCGCCTGGAGAAGAAAAACTGTTTTTT.

This clonotype appeared a few times. This chain connects TRBV7-9 to TRBJ1-1; no definite D call. Germline loops: CDR1 SEHNR, CDR2 FQNEAQ (reference sequence). The CDR3 is 12 amino acids. Trimming shortened V by 1 base and J by 8 bases, and 8 bases separated the two germline ends. CDR3 region: CASSLGGLEAFF. CDR3 in DNA: TGTGCCAGCAGCTTAGGCGGGCTAGAAGCTTTCTTT.

The CDR3 loop reads CSGSGTHNEQFF. DNA for the CDR3: TGCAGTGGTAGCGGGACCCACAATGAGCAGTTCTTC. The V call is TRBV20-1, the J call TRBJ2-1; TRBD2 matches 8 bases. Germline V lookup: CDR1 DFQATT, CDR2 SNEGSKA (reference sequence). Trimming removed 7 bases from V and 5 bases from J; junction bases left unmatched: 4. The CDR3 extends over 12 amino acids.

This clonotype was observed at least ten times. V and J are TRBV29-1 and TRBJ2-3; TRBD2 aligns across 9 bases. Germline V CDR1 and CDR2: SQVTM, ANQGSEA. Trimming cost V 1 base and J 2 bases; bases outside gene matches: 19. CDR3 length equals 20 residues. The CDR3 spells CSVEGVKGRVAGEHTDTQYF. The CDR3 nucleotides are TGCAGCGTTGAAGGAGTGAAGGGAAGGGTAGCGGGAGAGCACACAGATACGCAGTATTTT.

This clonotype was picked up a small number of times. V is TRBV20-1 and J is TRBJ2-1; 9 bases map to TRBD1. The CDR3 is made up of 18 amino acids. Unmatched junction bases numbered 10, after V lost 1 base and J lost 0 bases. Germline assignment: CDR1 DFQATT and CDR2 SNEGSKA (reference sequence). CDR3: CSARGDRGIPSSYNEQFF. The CDR3 coding sequence is TGCAGTGCTAGAGGCGACAGGGGGATCCCCAGCTCCTACAATGAGCAGTTCTTC.